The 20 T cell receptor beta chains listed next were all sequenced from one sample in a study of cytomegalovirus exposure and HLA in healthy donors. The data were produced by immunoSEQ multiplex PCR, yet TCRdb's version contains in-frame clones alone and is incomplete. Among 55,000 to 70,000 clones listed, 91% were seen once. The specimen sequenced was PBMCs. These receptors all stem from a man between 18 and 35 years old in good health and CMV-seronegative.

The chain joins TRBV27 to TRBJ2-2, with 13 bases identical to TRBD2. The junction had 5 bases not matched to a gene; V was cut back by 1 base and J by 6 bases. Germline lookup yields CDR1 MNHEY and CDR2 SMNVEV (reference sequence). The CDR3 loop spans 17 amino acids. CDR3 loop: CASSLFGTSGTAGELFF. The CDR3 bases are TGTGCCAGCAGTTTATTCGGGACTAGCGGGACCGCCGGGGAGCTGTTTTTT.

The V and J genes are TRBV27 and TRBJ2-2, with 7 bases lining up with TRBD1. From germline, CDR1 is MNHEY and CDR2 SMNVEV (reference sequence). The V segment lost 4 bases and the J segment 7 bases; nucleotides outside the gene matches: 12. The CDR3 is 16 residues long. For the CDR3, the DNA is TGTGCCAGCAGTTCTATGACAGGGTGGGGTTTCGGGGAGCTGTTTTTT. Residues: CASSSMTGWGFGELFF.

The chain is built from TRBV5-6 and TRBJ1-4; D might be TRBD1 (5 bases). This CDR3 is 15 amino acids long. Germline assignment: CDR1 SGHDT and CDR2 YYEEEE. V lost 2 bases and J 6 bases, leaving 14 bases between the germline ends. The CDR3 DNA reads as TGTGCCAGCAGCTTCAGGGTTTCGGTTGATGAAAAACTGTTTTTT. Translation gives CASSFRVSVDEKLFF.

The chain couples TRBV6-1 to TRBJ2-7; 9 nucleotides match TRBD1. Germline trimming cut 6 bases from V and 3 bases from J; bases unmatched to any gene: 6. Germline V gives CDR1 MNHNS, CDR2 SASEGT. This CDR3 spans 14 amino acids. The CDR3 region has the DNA TGTGCCAGCAGGCTCGGGACAGGGATCTACGAGCAGTACTTC. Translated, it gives CASRLGTGIYEQYF.

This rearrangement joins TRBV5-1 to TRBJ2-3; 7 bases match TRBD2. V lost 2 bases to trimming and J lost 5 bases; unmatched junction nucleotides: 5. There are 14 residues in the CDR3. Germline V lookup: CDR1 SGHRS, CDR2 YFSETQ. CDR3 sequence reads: CASSLGLAVDTQYF. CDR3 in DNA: TGCGCCAGCAGCTTAGGCCTAGCGGTAGATACGCAGTATTTT.

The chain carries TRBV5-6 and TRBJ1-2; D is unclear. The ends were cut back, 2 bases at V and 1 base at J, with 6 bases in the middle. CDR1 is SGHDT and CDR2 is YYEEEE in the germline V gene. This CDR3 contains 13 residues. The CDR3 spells CASSLAGNYGYTF. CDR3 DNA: TGTGCCAGCAGCTTAGCGGGTAACTATGGCTACACCTTC.

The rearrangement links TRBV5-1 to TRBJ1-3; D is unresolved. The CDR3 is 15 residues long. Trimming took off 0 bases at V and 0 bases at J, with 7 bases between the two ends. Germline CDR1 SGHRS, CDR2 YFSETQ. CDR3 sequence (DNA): TGCGCCAGCAGCTTGGGCCAGGCCTCTGGAAACACCATATATTTT. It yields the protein CASSLGQASGNTIYF.

The chain's CDR3 is CASSTGTGNTGELFF. The CDR3 nucleotides are TGTGCCAGTAGTACGGGGACAGGGAACACCGGGGAGCTGTTTTTT. The gene calls are TRBV19 and TRBJ2-2, with 8 bases lining up with TRBD1. Trimming took 4 bases from V and 1 from J; bases not matched to a gene: 2. Per the germline V gene, CDR1 is LNHDA and CDR2 is SQIVND (reference sequence). The CDR3 consists of 15 residues. Together with reference TRBV19 and TRBJ2-2, the CDR3 gives the full variable domain: DGGITQSPKYLFRKEGQNVTLSCEQNLNHDAMYWYRQDPGQGLRLIYYSQIVNDFQKGDIAEGYSVSREKKESFPLTVTSAQKNPTAFYLCASSTGTGNTGELFFGEGSRLTVL.

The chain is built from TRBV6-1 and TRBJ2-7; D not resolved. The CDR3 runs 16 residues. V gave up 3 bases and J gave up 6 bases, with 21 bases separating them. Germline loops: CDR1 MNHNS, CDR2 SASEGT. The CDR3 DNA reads TGTGCCAGCAGTGATCGGCGCTCCAGGATCTTCTTCGAGCAGTACTTC. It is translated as CASSDRRSRIFFEQYF.

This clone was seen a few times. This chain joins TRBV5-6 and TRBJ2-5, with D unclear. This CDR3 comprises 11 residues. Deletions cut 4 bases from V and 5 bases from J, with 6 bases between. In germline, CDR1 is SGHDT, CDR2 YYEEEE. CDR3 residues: CASSARETQYF. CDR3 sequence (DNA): TGTGCCAGCAGCGCGAGGGAGACCCAGTACTTC.

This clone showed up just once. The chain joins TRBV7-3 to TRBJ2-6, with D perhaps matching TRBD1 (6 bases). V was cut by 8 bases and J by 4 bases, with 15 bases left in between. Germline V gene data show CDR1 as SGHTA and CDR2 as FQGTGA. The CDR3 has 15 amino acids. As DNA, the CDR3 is TGTGCCAGCTATAGGGGGTCGGGAGGGGCCAACGTCCTGACTTTC. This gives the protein CASYRGSGGANVLTF.

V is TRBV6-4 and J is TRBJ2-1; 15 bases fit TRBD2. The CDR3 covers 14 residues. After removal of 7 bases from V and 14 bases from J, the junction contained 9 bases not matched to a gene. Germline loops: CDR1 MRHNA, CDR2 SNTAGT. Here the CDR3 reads CASTEGLAGGPKFF. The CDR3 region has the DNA TGTGCCAGCACTGAGGGACTAGCGGGAGGCCCGAAGTTCTTC.

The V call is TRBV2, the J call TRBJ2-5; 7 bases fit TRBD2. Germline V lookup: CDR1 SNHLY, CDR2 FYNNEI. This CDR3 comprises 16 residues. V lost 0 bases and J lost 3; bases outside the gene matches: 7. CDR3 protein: CASSEALASGEETQYF. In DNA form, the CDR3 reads TGTGCCAGCAGTGAAGCGCTGGCTAGCGGAGAAGAGACCCAGTACTTC.

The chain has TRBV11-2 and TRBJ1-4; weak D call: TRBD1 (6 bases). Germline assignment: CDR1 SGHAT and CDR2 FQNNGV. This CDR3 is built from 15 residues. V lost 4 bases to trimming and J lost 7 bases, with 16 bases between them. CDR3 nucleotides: TGTGCCAGCAGCTCAAGTCCAAAAGGGGGTGAAAAACTGTTTTTT. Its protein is CASSSSPKGGEKLFF.

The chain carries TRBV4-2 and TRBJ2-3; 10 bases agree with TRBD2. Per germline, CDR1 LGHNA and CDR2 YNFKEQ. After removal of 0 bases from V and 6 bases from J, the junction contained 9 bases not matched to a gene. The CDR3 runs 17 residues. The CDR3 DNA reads TGTGCCAGCAGCCAAGACGCAGCGGGAGGGTACGCTGATACGCAGTATTTT. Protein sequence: CASSQDAAGGYADTQYF.

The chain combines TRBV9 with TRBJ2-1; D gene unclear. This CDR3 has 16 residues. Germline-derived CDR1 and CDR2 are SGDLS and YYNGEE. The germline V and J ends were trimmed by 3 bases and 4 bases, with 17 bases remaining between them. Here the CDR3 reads CASSAHYSVRYNEQFF. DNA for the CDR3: TGTGCCAGCAGCGCCCACTATTCGGTGCGGTACAATGAGCAGTTCTTC.

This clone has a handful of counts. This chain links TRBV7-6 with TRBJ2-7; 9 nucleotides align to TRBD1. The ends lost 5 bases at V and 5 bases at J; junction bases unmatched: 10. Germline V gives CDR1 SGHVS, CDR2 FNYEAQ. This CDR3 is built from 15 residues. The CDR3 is CASSRDRGGRNEQYF. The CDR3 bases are TGTGCCAGCAGCCGAGACAGGGGGGGAAGGAACGAGCAGTACTTC.

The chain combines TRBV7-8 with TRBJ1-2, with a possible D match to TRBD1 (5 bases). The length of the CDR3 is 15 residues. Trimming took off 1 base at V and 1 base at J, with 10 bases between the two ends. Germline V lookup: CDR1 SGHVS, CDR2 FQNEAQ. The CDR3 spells CASSLVPRVNYGYTF. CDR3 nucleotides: TGTGCCAGCAGCTTAGTCCCCAGGGTTAACTATGGCTACACCTTC.

The CDR3 here is CASSQDEGRTDTQYF. The DNA of the CDR3 is TGCGCCAGCAGCCAAGATGAGGGCCGCACAGATACGCAGTATTTT. This chain connects TRBV4-3 to TRBJ2-3; D might be TRBD2 (5 bases). V lost 0 bases and J lost 1, with 8 bases in between. CDR3 length: 15 amino acids. Germline CDR1 is LGHNA and CDR2 is YSLEER.

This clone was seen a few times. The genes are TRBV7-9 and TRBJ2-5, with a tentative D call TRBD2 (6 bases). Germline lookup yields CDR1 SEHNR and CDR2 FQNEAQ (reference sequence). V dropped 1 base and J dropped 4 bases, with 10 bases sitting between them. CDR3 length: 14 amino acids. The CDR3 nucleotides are TGTGCCAGCAGCTTAGGCGCGGGAAGAGAGACCCAGTACTTC. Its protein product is CASSLGAGRETQYF.